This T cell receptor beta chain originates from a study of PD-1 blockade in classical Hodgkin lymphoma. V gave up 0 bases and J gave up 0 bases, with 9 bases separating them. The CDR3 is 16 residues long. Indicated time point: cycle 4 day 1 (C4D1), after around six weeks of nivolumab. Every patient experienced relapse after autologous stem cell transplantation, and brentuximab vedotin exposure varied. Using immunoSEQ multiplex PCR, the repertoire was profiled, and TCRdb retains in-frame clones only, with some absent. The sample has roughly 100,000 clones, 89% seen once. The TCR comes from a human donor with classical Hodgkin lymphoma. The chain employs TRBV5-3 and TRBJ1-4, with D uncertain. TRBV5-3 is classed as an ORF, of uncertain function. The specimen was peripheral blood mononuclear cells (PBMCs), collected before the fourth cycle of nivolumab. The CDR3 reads CARSLERVATNEKLFF. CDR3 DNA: TGTGCCAGAAGCTTGGAGCGGGTGGCAACTAATGAAAAACTGTTTTTT.